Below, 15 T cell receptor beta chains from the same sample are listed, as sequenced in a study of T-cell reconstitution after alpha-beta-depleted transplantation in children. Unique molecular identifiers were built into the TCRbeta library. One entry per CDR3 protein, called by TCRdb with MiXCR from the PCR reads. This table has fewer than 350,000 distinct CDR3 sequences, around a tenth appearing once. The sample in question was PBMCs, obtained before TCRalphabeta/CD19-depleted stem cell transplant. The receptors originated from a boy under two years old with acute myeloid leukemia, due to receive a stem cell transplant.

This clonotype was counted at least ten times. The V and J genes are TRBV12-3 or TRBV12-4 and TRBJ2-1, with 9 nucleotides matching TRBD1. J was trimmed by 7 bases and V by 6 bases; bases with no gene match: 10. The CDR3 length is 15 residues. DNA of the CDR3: TGTGCCAGCAGCCCAGCCGGGACAGGGTGGAATGAGCAGTTCTTC. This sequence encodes CASSPAGTGWNEQFF.

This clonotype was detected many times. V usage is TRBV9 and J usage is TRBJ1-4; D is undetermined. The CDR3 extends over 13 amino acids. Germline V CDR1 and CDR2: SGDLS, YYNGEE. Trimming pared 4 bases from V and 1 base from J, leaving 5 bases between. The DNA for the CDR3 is TGTGCCAGCAGCCGTGGAACTAATGAAAAACTGTTTTTT. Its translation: CASSRGTNEKLFF.

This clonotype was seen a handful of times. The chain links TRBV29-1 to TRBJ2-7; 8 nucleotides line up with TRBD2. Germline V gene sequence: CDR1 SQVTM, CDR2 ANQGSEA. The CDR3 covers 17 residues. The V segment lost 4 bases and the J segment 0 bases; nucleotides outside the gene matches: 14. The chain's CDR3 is CSVVATSERTFSYEQYF. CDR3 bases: TGCAGCGTTGTTGCGACTAGCGAGAGAACCTTCTCCTACGAGCAGTACTTC.

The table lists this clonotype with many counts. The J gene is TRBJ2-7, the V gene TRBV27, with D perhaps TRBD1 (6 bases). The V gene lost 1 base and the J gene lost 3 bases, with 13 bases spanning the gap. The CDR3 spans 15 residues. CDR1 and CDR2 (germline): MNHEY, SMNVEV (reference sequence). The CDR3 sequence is CASSLWAGAYYEQYF. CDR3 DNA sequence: TGTGCCAGCAGTTTATGGGCAGGGGCCTACTACGAGCAGTACTTC.

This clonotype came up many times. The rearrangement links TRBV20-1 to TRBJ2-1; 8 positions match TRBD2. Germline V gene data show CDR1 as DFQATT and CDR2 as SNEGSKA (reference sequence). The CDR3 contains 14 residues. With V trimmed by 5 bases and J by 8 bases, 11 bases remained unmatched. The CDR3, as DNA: TGCAGTGCTGACCAGCGGGAGAATTTGGATGAGCAGTTCTTC. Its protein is CSADQRENLDEQFF.

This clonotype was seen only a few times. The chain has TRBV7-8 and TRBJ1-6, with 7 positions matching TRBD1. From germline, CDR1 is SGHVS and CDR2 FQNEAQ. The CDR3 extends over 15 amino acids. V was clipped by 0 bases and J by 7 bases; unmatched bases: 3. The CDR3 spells CASSLARGPNSPLHF. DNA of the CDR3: TGTGCCAGCAGCTTAGCGAGGGGGCCCAATTCACCCCTCCACTTT.

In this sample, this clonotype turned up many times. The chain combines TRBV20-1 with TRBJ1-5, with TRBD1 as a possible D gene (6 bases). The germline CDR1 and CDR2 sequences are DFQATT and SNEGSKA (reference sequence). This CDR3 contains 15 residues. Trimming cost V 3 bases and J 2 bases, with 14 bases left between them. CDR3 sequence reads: CSASSPRQGNQPQHF. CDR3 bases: TGCAGTGCTAGTAGTCCCCGACAGGGCAATCAGCCCCAGCATTTT.

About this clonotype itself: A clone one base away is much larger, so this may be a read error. The CDR3 loop reads CASSPFRDRAITEAFF. The CDR3 region has the DNA TGTGCCAGCAGCCCCTTCCGGGACAGGGCTATCACTGAAGCTTTCTTT. The rearrangement joins TRBV12-3 or TRBV12-4 to TRBJ1-1, with 9 positions matching TRBD1. V lost 6 bases and J lost 4; bases outside the gene matches: 12. The CDR3 is 16 residues long.

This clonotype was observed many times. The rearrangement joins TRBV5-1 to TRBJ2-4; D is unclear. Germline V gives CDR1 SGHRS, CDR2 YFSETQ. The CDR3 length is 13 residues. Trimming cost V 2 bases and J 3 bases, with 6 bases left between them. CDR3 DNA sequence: TGCGCCAGCAGCTTTACGGACAAAAACATTCAGTACTTC. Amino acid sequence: CASSFTDKNIQYF.

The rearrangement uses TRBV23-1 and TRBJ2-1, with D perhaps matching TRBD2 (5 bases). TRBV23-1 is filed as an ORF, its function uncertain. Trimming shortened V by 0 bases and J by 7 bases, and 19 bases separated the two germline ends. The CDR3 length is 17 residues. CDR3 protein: CASSQSTAPSWRNEQFF. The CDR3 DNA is TGCGCCAGCAGTCAATCGACGGCTCCAAGTTGGAGGAATGAGCAGTTCTTC.

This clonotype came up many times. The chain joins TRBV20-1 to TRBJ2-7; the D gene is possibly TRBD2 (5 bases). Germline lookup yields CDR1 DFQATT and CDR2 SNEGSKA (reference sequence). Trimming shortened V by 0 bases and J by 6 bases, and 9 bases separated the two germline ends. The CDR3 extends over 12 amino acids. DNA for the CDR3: TGCAGTGCTAGAGAGGGCGCGGGCGAGCAGTACTTC. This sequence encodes CSAREGAGEQYF.

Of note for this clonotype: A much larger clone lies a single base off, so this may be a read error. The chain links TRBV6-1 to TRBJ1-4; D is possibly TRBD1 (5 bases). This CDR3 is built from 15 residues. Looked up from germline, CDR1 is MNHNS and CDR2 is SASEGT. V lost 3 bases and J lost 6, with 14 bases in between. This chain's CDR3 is CASSDGDGVDEKLFF. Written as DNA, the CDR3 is TGTGCCAGCAGTGATGGGGACGGGGTGGATGAAAAACTGTTTTTT.

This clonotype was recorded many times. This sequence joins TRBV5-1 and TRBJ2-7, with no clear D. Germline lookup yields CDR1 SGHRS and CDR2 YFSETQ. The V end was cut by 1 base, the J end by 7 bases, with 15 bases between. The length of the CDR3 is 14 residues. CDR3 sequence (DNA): TGCGCCAGCAGCTTGACCGGCTCCGCGCGGGAGCAGTACTTC. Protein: CASSLTGSAREQYF. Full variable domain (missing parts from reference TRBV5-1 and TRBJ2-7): KAGVTQTPRYLIKTRGQQVTLSCSPISGHRSVSWYQQTPGQGLQFLFEYFSETQRNKGNFPGRFSGRQFSNSRSEMNVSTLELGDSALYLCASSLTGSAREQYFGPGTRLTVT.

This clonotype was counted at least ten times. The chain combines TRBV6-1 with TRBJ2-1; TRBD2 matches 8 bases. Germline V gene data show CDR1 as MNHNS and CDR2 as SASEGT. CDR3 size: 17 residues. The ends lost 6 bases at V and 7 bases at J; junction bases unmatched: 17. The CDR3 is CASSSQRERFFRNEQFF. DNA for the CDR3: TGTGCCAGCAGCTCCCAGCGGGAGAGGTTTTTTCGTAATGAGCAGTTCTTC.

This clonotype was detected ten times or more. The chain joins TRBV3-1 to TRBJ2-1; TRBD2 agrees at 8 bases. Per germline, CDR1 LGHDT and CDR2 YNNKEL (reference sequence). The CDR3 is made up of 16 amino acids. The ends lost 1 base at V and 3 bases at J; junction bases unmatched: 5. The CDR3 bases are TGTGCCAGCAGCCAAGTAGGGACTAGGGACTACAATGAGCAGTTCTTC. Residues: CASSQVGTRDYNEQFF.